This T cell receptor beta chain came from a study of T-cell memory formation after mild COVID-19. Study observations and caveats: Still unconfirmed is whether the second-wave clones peaking on day 37 recognized SARS-CoV-2. There were some responding clones in pre-infection memory, which suggested that cross-reactive memory had joined.

Worth noting for this clonotype: Antigen specificity is unknown.

The authors produced TCR alpha and TCR beta cDNA libraries with sample barcodes and UMIs by 5'RACE using constant-segment primers. TCRdb reprocessed the 5' RACE reads via MiXCR and lists one record per CDR3 protein. Of about 400,000 distinct CDR3 sequences listed, roughly 26% are singletons. The receptor was isolated from an adult woman who had mild COVID-19 (a few samples of this study predate the infection). Cell type and time point are not known. What was sequenced was PBMCs or a T cell subset sorted from them (not recorded which).

The CDR3 protein is CASSPLEADQETQYF. In DNA form, the CDR3 reads TGTGCCAGCTCACCCCTGGAGGCAGACCAAGAGACCCAGTACTTC. V gene TRBV18 combines with J gene TRBJ2-5, with D possibly TRBD2 on 5 matching bases. CDR3 size: 15 residues. Trimming removed 3 bases from V and 0 bases from J, with 11 bases in between. CDR1 is KGHSH, CDR2 LQKENI, per germline.